The 32 T cell receptor beta chains reported below all come from one sample, sequenced in a study of T cells in Graves' hyperthyroidism and ophthalmopathy. Researchers took RNA transcripts and amplified the TCR beta CDR3 regions from them. The TCR CDR3 was amplified in a first-round RT-PCR using the HTBI primer set. TCRdb re-derived calls from the multiplex PCR reads in MiXCR, one entry per CDR3 protein. The data contain 660,000 or so distinct CDR3 sequences, around 20% of them singletons. The sequencing input was blood. These receptors came from a young man with Graves' ophthalmopathy.

This clonotype was counted ten times or more. The chain has TRBV20-1 and TRBJ2-7; 9 bases align to TRBD2. CDR1 and CDR2 (germline): DFQATT, SNEGSKA (reference sequence). CDR3 size: 15 residues. Trimming took 0 bases from V and 0 from J; bases not matched to a gene: 3. The CDR3 protein is CSARDQRGASYEQYF. CDR3 bases: TGCAGTGCTAGAGATCAGCGGGGGGCCTCCTACGAGCAGTACTTC.

The J gene is TRBJ2-7, the V gene TRBV6-1; possibly TRBD1 for D (5 bases). The CDR3 runs 15 residues. CDR1 and CDR2 from the germline V gene are MNHNS and SASEGT. V was cut by 0 bases and J by 2 bases, with 11 bases left in between. In DNA, the CDR3 is TGTGCCAGCAGTGAAGCGCGCAGGGTTACCTACGAGCAGTACTTC. Its translation is CASSEARRVTYEQYF.

This clonotype was seen only a few times. The rearrangement joins TRBV7-8 to TRBJ2-3; D remains ambiguous. The CDR3 runs 13 residues. V lost 4 bases and J 4 bases, leaving 9 bases between the germline ends. Germline V lookup: CDR1 SGHVS, CDR2 FQNEAQ. The CDR3, as DNA: TGTGCCAGCAGCTGGGGTAGCTCAGATACGCAGTATTTT. It yields the protein CASSWGSSDTQYF. The complete variable domain, with remaining parts taken from reference TRBV7-8 and TRBJ2-3, reads GAGVSQSPRYKVAKRGQDVALRCDPISGHVSLFWYQQALGQGPEFLTYFQNEAQLDKSGLPSDRFFAERPEGSVSTLKIQRTQQEDSAVYLCASSWGSSDTQYFGPGTRLTVL.

This chain joins TRBV6-2 or TRBV6-3 and TRBJ2-7; 7 bases agree with TRBD1. Germline CDR1 and CDR2: MNHEY and SVGEGT. The CDR3 loop spans 14 amino acids. After removal of 3 bases from V and 2 bases from J, the junction contained 4 bases not matched to a gene. The CDR3 sequence: CASSYEGATYEQYF. CDR3 nucleotide sequence: TGTGCCAGCAGTTATGAGGGGGCGACCTACGAGCAGTACTTC.

In its sample, this clonotype was seen a few times. The chain has TRBV7-9 and TRBJ1-1; D remains unclear. V was clipped by 6 bases and J by 3 bases, with 5 bases between them. Germline CDR1 and CDR2: SEHNR and FQNEAQ (reference sequence). The CDR3 is made up of 11 amino acids. The chain's CDR3 is CASRPHTEAFF. The DNA for the CDR3 is TGTGCCAGCAGACCTCACACTGAAGCTTTCTTT.

In this sample, this clonotype turned up a few times. The chain has TRBV14 and TRBJ2-3; 12 nucleotides match TRBD2. The CDR3 loop spans 15 amino acids. V gave up 2 bases and J gave up 4 bases; unmatched junction bases: 1. CDR1 is SGHDN, CDR2 FVKESK, per germline. The CDR3, as DNA: TGTGCCAGCAGCCAACTAGCGGGAGGGCCAGATACGCAGTATTTT. It translates to CASSQLAGGPDTQYF.

The chain joins TRBV4-3 to TRBJ2-7, with 8 bases lining up with TRBD1. The CDR3 contains 15 residues. CDR1 is LGHNA, CDR2 YSLEER, per germline. Germline trimming cut 4 bases from V and 5 bases from J; bases unmatched to any gene: 10. CDR3 bases: TGCGCCAGCAGCCCGAGCAGGACAGGGAGGAACGAGCAGTACTTC. Amino acid sequence: CASSPSRTGRNEQYF.

This clonotype has a count of ten or more. J is TRBJ1-6 and V is TRBV7-2; tentative D call: TRBD1 (6 bases). The V end was cut by 3 bases, the J end by 5 bases, with 14 bases between. Germline CDR1 is SGHTA and CDR2 is FQGNSA. The CDR3 covers 16 residues. The CDR3 sequence is CASSFGQGIHNSPLHF. For the CDR3, the DNA is TGTGCCAGCAGCTTCGGGCAGGGGATCCATAATTCACCCCTCCACTTT.

This clonotype appeared many times. This chain joins TRBV7-2 and TRBJ2-7, with TRBD1 matching 7 bases. V dropped 1 base and J dropped 5; count of bases not matched to a gene: 14. The V gene's germline CDR1 is SGHTA and CDR2 FQGNSA. CDR3 length equals 17 residues. This CDR3 reads CASSLGQGSAGGHEQYF. CDR3 nucleotides: TGTGCCAGCAGCTTAGGGCAGGGGAGCGCAGGGGGTCACGAGCAGTACTTC.

This chain joins TRBV10-3 and TRBJ1-2; perhaps TRBD1 as D (5 bases). V was shortened by 1 base and J by 6 bases, with 18 bases between the two germline ends. Germline values: CDR1 ENHRY, CDR2 SYGVKD. This CDR3 contains 16 residues. In nucleotides, the CDR3 is TGTGCCATCAGTGAGTTCTATCCCGGGGCCGAGGATGGCTACACCTTC. Its protein is CAISEFYPGAEDGYTF.

This clonotype was detected many times. This sequence joins TRBV28 and TRBJ2-7; D is ambiguous. Per germline, CDR1 MDHEN and CDR2 SYDVKM. CDR3 length: 12 residues. Trimming took off 6 bases at V and 6 bases at J, with 12 bases between the two ends. The CDR3 coding sequence is TGTGCCAGCAGCCCCCAGGAAGGCGAGCAGTACTTC. Protein sequence: CASSPQEGEQYF.

This clonotype was recorded a few times. The chain carries TRBV20-1 and TRBJ1-6; TRBD1 is a possible D gene (5 bases). The CDR3 contains 14 residues. Germline loops: CDR1 DFQATT, CDR2 SNEGSKA (reference sequence). Trimming pared 6 bases from V and 8 bases from J, leaving 17 bases between. The CDR3 loop is CSALAQGWDSPLHF. For the CDR3, the DNA is TGCAGTGCCTTGGCTCAGGGTTGGGATTCACCCCTCCACTTT.

This clonotype appeared a few times. The chain has TRBV7-2 and TRBJ2-3; D perhaps matches TRBD2 (5 bases). Per germline, CDR1 SGHTA and CDR2 FQGNSA. The ends were cut back, 5 bases at V and 4 bases at J, with 19 bases in the middle. The CDR3 consists of 16 residues. CDR3 region: CASSPQPSRVSDTQYF. The CDR3 bases are TGTGCCAGCAGCCCGCAACCCTCGCGGGTATCAGATACGCAGTATTTT.

This clonotype was detected a few times. V is TRBV7-8 and J is TRBJ2-3, with TRBD2 matching over 7 bases. The CDR3 is 18 amino acids. The V gene's germline CDR1 is SGHVS and CDR2 FQNEAQ. The ends lost 5 bases at V and 6 bases at J; junction bases unmatched: 20. The CDR3 region has the DNA TGTGCCAGCAGCCCTACCCGACTAGCCATCTACCGACCGGATACGCAGTATTTT. It specifies CASSPTRLAIYRPDTQYF. Combining the CDR3 with reference TRBV7-8 and TRBJ2-3 gives the whole variable domain GAGVSQSPRYKVAKRGQDVALRCDPISGHVSLFWYQQALGQGPEFLTYFQNEAQLDKSGLPSDRFFAERPEGSVSTLKIQRTQQEDSAVYLCASSPTRLAIYRPDTQYFGPGTRLTVL.

V usage is TRBV20-1 and J usage is TRBJ2-2, with 8 nucleotides matching TRBD1. The germline CDR1 and CDR2 sequences are DFQATT and SNEGSKA (reference sequence). The junction had 1 base not matched to a gene; V was cut back by 2 bases and J by 2 bases. This CDR3 comprises 14 residues. CDR3: CSARQGANTGELFF. Here the CDR3 DNA reads TGCAGTGCTAGACAGGGGGCCAACACCGGGGAGCTGTTTTTT.

This clonotype was counted once. The CDR3 protein is CAISERTVNTGELFF. CDR3 sequence (DNA): TGTGCCATCAGTGAACGGACTGTAAACACCGGGGAGCTGTTTTTT. The V call is TRBV10-3, the J call TRBJ2-2; possibly TRBD2 for D (5 bases). The germline V gene encodes CDR1 ENHRY and CDR2 SYGVKD. This CDR3 is 15 amino acids long. Between the trimmed V and J ends, which lost 3 bases and 2 bases, there was a span of 10 bases.

The chain is built from TRBV15 and TRBJ2-1, with 7 bases fitting TRBD2. V shed 2 bases and J 4 bases; nucleotides not matched to a gene: 5. CDR3 length equals 15 residues. The germline gives CDR1 LNHNV, CDR2 YYDKDF (reference sequence). The CDR3 DNA reads TGTGCCACCAGCAGAAGCGGGGCAGGGTACAATGAGCAGTTCTTC. Amino acids: CATSRSGAGYNEQFF.

J is TRBJ2-1 and V is TRBV20-1; 9 bases align to TRBD2. Trimming at V came to 0 bases and at J to 6 bases, leaving 3 bases not matched to a gene. The germline CDR1 and CDR2 sequences are DFQATT and SNEGSKA (reference sequence). CDR3 length: 14 amino acids. CDR3 nucleotides: TGCAGTGCTAGAGAGGGACTAGCCCCCAATGAGCAGTTCTTC. Translated, it gives CSAREGLAPNEQFF.

This clonotype was seen repeatedly, ten times or more. The gene calls are TRBV11-2 and TRBJ2-7; D gene uncertain. The ends were cut back, 0 bases at V and 6 bases at J, with 3 bases in the middle. CDR3 length: 11 residues. Germline lookup yields CDR1 SGHAT and CDR2 FQNNGV. The CDR3 here is CASSLETEQYF. The CDR3 DNA reads TGTGCCAGCAGCTTAGAGACCGAGCAGTACTTC.

With regard to this clonotype: A read error may explain this, as a much larger clone is one base away. The CDR3 spells CASSLDVIMIAPFF. The CDR3 nucleotides are TGTGCCAGCAGTCTGGACGTCATCATGATCGCCCCGTTCTTC. The chain employs TRBV27 and TRBJ2-1, with no clear D. The CDR3 has 14 residues. Germline values: CDR1 MNHEY, CDR2 SMNVEV (reference sequence). The V and J ends lost 5 bases and 15 bases respectively, with 23 bases between them.

This clonotype was seen only a few times. The genes are TRBV20-1 and TRBJ2-7, with TRBD2 as a possible D gene (6 bases). V lost 6 bases and J 7 bases, leaving 13 bases between the germline ends. In germline, CDR1 is DFQATT, CDR2 SNEGSKA (reference sequence). The CDR3 totals 11 residues. CDR3 DNA sequence: TGCAGTGCCAGCCCTAGCGAAGAGCAGTACTTC. Residues: CSASPSEEQYF.

This clonotype came up a few times. The gene calls are TRBV7-2 and TRBJ2-1; 11 bases align to TRBD2. The CDR3 consists of 19 residues. From germline, CDR1 is SGHTA and CDR2 FQGNSA. V dropped 1 base and J dropped 4; count of bases not matched to a gene: 12. In DNA form, the CDR3 reads TGTGCCAGCAGCTTAGATTGGAGTACTAGCGGGAGTGCGTACAATGAGCAGTTCTTC. Encoded protein: CASSLDWSTSGSAYNEQFF.

This clonotype was counted between two and nine times. The V gene is TRBV18, the J gene TRBJ2-1, with D tentatively TRBD2 (6 bases). Germline-derived CDR1 and CDR2 are KGHSH and LQKENI. V gave up 2 bases and J gave up 2 bases, with 16 bases separating them. There are 17 residues in the CDR3. The CDR3 is CASSPGMGGSTYNEQFF. In nucleotides, the CDR3 is TGTGCCAGCTCACCAGGGATGGGGGGTAGCACCTACAATGAGCAGTTCTTC.

V is TRBV2 and J is TRBJ1-1; D possibly corresponds to TRBD1 (6 bases). Germline CDR1 and CDR2: SNHLY and FYNNEI. V was clipped by 6 bases and J by 0 bases, with 14 bases between them. The CDR3 extends over 15 amino acids. The CDR3 region is CASRVGDTMNTEAFF. In DNA, the CDR3 is TGTGCCAGCAGGGTGGGGGACACCATGAACACTGAAGCTTTCTTT.

V usage is TRBV2 and J usage is TRBJ2-1; 8 bases map to TRBD2. CDR1 and CDR2 (germline): SNHLY, FYNNEI. The junction had 6 bases not matched to a gene; V was cut back by 5 bases and J by 9 bases. This CDR3 spans 13 amino acids. The CDR3 bases are TGTGCCAGCAGTTCAAGCGGGAGTAGTGAGCAGTTCTTC. Translation gives CASSSSGSSEQFF.

The V gene is TRBV5-1, the J gene TRBJ2-1, with TRBD2 identical over 7 bases. The CDR3 contains 19 residues. The V gene's germline CDR1 is SGHRS and CDR2 YFSETQ. V shed 2 bases, J shed 4 bases, and the junction held 18 bases outside the gene matches. CDR3 residues: CASSFYGQRGSGEYNEQFF. The CDR3 region has the DNA TGCGCCAGCAGCTTCTACGGGCAGCGGGGAAGCGGCGAGTACAATGAGCAGTTCTTC.

This CDR3 is CSAAQGMNTEAFF. CDR3 in DNA: TGCAGTGCCGCACAGGGGATGAACACTGAAGCTTTCTTT. The V and J genes are TRBV20-1 and TRBJ1-1; 7 nucleotides agree with TRBD1. CDR3 length equals 13 residues. Germline V lookup: CDR1 DFQATT, CDR2 SNEGSKA (reference sequence). Trimming took 6 bases from V and 0 from J; bases not matched to a gene: 4.

This clonotype was counted only a few times. The chain carries TRBV19 and TRBJ1-5; perhaps TRBD1 as D (5 bases). This CDR3 has 16 residues. V shed 5 bases and J shed 5 bases, with 19 bases lying between them. Germline assignment: CDR1 LNHDA and CDR2 SQIVND (reference sequence). CDR3 amino acids: CASSPPKGANHQPQHF. DNA of the CDR3: TGTGCCAGTAGTCCCCCTAAAGGGGCAAACCATCAGCCCCAGCATTTT. Full variable domain (missing parts from reference TRBV19 and TRBJ1-5): DGGITQSPKYLFRKEGQNVTLSCEQNLNHDAMYWYRQDPGQGLRLIYYSQIVNDFQKGDIAEGYSVSREKKESFPLTVTSAQKNPTAFYLCASSPPKGANHQPQHFGDGTRLSIL.

In this sample, this clonotype turned up many times. CDR3 bases: TGCAGTGCTAGAATAGCGGGTGCCCCGCAGCAGTACTTC. Translation: CSARIAGAPQQYF. V and J are TRBV20-1 and TRBJ2-7; 7 nucleotides agree with TRBD2. The CDR3 runs 13 residues. Germline values: CDR1 DFQATT, CDR2 SNEGSKA (reference sequence). Unmatched junction bases numbered 9, after V lost 2 bases and J lost 8 bases.

The V and J genes are TRBV6-1 and TRBJ2-1; D is possibly TRBD1 or TRBD2 (5 bases each). The CDR3 length is 12 residues. Trimming left V 6 bases short and J 10 bases short, with 13 bases between. CDR1 and CDR2 (germline): MNHNS, SASEGT. The chain's CDR3 is CASRLGAEEQFF. In DNA form, the CDR3 reads TGTGCCAGCAGGCTCGGGGCCGAGGAGCAGTTCTTC.

This clonotype showed up just a few times. The chain carries TRBV2 and TRBJ2-4; D ambiguous. Germline CDR1 and CDR2: SNHLY and FYNNEI. V was pared by 8 bases and J by 0 bases, with 14 bases between. This CDR3 has 15 amino acids. CDR3 protein: CASHYTSIAKNIQYF. The CDR3 nucleotides read TGTGCCAGCCACTACACCTCCATAGCCAAAAACATTCAGTACTTC.

The genes are TRBV20-1 and TRBJ2-2; D remains ambiguous. V lost 6 bases and J 1 base, leaving 15 bases between the germline ends. The germline CDR1 and CDR2 sequences are DFQATT and SNEGSKA (reference sequence). This CDR3 comprises 15 residues. The CDR3 reads CSAASAPQNTGELFF. For the CDR3, the DNA is TGCAGTGCCGCTTCTGCCCCCCAGAACACCGGGGAGCTGTTTTTT.